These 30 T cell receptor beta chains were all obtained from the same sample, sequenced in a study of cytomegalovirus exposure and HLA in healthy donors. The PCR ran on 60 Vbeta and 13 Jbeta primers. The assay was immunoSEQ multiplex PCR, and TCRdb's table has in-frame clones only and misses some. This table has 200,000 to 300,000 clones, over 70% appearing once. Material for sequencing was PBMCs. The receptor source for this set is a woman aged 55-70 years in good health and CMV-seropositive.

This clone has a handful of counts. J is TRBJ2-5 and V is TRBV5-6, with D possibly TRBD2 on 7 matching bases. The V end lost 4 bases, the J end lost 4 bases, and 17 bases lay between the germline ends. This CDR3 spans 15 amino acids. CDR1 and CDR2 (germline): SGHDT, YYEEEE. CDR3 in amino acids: CASSPGGGGAETQYF. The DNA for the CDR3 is TGTGCCAGCAGCCCGGGGGGTGGGGGCGCAGAGACCCAGTACTTC.

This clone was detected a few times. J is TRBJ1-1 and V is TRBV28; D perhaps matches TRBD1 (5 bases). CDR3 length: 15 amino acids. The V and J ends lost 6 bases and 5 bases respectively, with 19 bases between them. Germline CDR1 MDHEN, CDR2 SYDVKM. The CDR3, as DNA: TGTGCCAGCAGACCTGGGGCATTGGGTCGGACTGAAGCTTTCTTT. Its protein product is CASRPGALGRTEAFF.

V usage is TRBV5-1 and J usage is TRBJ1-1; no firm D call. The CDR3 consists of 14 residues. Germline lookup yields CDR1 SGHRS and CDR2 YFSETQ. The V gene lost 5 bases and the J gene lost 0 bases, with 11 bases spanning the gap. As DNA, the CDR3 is TGCGCCAGCAGACCCCGCCAGATGAACACTGAAGCTTTCTTT. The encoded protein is CASRPRQMNTEAFF.

The chain's CDR3 is CAISSILYNEQFF. The CDR3 DNA reads as TGTGCCATCAGTAGCATACTCTACAATGAGCAGTTCTTC. This chain links TRBV10-3 with TRBJ2-1; D remains unclear. The V end lost 5 bases, the J end lost 3 bases, and 8 bases lay between the germline ends. Germline CDR1 ENHRY, CDR2 SYGVKD. The CDR3 is 13 amino acids.

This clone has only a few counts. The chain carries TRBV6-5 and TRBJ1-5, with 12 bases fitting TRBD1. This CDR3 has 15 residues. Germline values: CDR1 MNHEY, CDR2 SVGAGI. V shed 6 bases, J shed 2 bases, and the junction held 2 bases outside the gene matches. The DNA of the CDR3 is TGTGCCAGCAGGGGGACAGGGGGCCGCAATCAGCCCCAGCATTTT. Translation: CASRGTGGRNQPQHF.

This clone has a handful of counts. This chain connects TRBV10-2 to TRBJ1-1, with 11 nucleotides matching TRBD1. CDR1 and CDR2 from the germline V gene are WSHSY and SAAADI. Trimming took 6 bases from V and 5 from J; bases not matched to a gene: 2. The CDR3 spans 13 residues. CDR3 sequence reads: CASRDRGRTEAFF. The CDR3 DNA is TGCGCCAGCAGGGACAGGGGGCGGACTGAAGCTTTCTTT.

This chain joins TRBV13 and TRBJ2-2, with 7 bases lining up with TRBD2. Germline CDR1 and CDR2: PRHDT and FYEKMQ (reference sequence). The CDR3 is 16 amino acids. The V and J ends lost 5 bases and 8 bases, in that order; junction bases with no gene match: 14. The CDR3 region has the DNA TGTGCCAGCAGCCCGCCCTCGCGGGAGTATATAGGGGAGCTGTTTTTT. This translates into CASSPPSREYIGELFF.

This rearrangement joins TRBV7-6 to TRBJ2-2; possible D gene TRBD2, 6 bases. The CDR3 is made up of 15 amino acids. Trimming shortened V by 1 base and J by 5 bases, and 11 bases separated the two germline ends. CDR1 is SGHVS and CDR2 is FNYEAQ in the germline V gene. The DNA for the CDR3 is TGTGCCAGCAGCTTAGTCTCCGGAGGGACCGGGGAGCTGTTTTTT. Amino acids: CASSLVSGGTGELFF. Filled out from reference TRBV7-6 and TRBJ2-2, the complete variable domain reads GAGVSQSPRYKVTKRGQDVALRCDPISGHVSLYWYRQALGQGPEFLTYFNYEAQQDKSGLPNDRFSAERPEGSISTLTIQRTEQRDSAMYRCASSLVSGGTGELFFGEGSRLTVL.

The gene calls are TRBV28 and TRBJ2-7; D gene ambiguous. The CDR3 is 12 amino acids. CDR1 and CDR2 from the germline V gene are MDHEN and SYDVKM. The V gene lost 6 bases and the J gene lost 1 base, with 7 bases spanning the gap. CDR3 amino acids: CASRYQSYEQYF. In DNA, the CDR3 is TGTGCCAGCAGGTACCAGTCCTACGAGCAGTACTTC.

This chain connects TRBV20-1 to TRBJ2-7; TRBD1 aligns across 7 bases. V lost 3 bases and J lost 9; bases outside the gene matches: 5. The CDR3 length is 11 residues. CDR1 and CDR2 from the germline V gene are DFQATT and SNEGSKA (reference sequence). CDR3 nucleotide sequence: TGCAGTGCTAGCACAGGGGACGGGCAGTACTTC. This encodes CSASTGDGQYF.

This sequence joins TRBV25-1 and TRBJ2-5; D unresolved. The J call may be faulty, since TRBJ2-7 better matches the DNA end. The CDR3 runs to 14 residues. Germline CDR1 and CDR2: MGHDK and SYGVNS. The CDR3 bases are TGTGCCAGCAGTGAAATAACAGCTGCCTACGAGCAGTACTTC. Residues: CASSEITAAYEQYF.

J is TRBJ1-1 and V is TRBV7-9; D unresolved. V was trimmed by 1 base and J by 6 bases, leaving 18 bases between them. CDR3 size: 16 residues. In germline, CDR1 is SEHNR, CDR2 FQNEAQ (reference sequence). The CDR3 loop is CASSLVSGRSTAEAFF. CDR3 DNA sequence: TGTGCCAGCAGCTTAGTTTCAGGTCGGTCAACCGCTGAAGCTTTCTTT.

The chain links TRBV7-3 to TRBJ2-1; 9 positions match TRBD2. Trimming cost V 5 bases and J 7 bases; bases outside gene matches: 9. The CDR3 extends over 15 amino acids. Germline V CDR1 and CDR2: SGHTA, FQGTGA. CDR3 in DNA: TGTGCCAGCAGCCCTGGGACTAGCTCGGGGAATGAGCAGTTCTTC. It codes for CASSPGTSSGNEQFF.

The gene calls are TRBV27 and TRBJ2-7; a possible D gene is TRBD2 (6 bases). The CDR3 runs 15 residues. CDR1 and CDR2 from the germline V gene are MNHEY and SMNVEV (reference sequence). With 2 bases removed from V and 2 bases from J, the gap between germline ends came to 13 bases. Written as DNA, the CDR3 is TGTGCCAGCAGTTTAGGAGGGGTTGGGCCCTACGAGCAGTACTTC. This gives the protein CASSLGGVGPYEQYF.

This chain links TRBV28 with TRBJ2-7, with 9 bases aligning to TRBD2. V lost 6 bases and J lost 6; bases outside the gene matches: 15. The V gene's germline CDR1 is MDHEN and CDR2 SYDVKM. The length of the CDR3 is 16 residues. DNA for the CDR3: TGTGCCAGCAGATCCGGGACTAGCCTTTACGGGAGCGAGCAGTACTTC. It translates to CASRSGTSLYGSEQYF.

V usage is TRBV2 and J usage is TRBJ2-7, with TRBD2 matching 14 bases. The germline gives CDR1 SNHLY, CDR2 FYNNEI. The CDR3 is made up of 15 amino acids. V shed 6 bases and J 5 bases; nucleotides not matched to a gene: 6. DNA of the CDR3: TGTGCCAGCAGCTTGGGACTAGCGGGAGCCCACGAGCAGTACTTC. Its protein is CASSLGLAGAHEQYF.

As DNA, the CDR3 is TGTGCCAGCGGCTCAGGTTACGAGCAGTACTTC. Amino acid sequence: CASGSGYEQYF. V usage is TRBV27 and J usage is TRBJ2-7; D remains unclear. The length of the CDR3 is 11 residues. Trimming cost V 8 bases and J 4 bases, with 9 bases left between them. The germline gives CDR1 MNHEY, CDR2 SMNVEV (reference sequence).

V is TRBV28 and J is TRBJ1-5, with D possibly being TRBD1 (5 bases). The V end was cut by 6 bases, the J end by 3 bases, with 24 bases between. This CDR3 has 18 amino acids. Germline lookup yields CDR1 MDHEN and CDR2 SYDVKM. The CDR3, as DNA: TGTGCCAGCAGGAGTAGGACACTGACCTGGGATCACAATCAGCCCCAGCATTTT. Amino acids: CASRSRTLTWDHNQPQHF.

CDR3 protein: CASSLRDRQETQYF. CDR3 sequence (DNA): TGTGCCAGCAGCCTCCGGGACAGACAAGAGACCCAGTACTTC. The chain is built from TRBV2 and TRBJ2-5; 7 bases map to TRBD1. Trimming took 6 bases from V and 2 from J; bases not matched to a gene: 6. The CDR3 loop spans 14 amino acids. In germline, CDR1 is SNHLY, CDR2 FYNNEI.

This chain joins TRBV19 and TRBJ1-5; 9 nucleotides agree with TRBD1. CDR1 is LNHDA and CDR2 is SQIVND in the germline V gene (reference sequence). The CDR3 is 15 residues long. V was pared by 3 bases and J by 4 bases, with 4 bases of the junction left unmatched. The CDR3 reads CASSMGQGRNQPQHF. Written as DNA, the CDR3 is TGTGCCAGTAGTATGGGACAGGGAAGGAATCAGCCCCAGCATTTT.

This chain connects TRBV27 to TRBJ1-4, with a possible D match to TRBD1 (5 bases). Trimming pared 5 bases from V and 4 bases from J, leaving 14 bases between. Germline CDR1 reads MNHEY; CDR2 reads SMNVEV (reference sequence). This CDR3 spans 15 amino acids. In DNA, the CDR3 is TGTGCCAGCAGTCCCACCTCAGGGTTTAATGAAAAACTGTTTTTT. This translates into CASSPTSGFNEKLFF.

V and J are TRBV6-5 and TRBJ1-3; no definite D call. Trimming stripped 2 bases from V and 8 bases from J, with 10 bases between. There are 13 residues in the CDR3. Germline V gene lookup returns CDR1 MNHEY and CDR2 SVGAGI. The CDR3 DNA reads TGTGCCAGCAGTTACGTTGAGGGCCACACCATATATTTT. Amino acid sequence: CASSYVEGHTIYF.

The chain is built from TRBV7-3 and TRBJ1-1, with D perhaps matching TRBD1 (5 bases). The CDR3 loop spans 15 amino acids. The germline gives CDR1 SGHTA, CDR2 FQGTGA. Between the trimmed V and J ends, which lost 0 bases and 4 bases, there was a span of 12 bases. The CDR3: CASSLTGQGPTEAFF. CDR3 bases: TGTGCCAGCAGCTTAACGGGGCAGGGTCCCACTGAAGCTTTCTTT.

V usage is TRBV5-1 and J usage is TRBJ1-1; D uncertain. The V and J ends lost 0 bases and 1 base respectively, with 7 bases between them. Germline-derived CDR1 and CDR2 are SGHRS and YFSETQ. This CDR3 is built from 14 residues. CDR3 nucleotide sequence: TGCGCCAGCAGCTTGGAATACAAGAACACTGAAGCTTTCTTT. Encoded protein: CASSLEYKNTEAFF.

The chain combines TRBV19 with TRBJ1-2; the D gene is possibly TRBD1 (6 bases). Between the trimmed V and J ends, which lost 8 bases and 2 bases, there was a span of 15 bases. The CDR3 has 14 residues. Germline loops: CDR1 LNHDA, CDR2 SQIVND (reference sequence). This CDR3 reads CASSPPGENYGYTF. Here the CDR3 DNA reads TGTGCCAGTTCTCCCCCAGGGGAGAACTATGGCTACACCTTC. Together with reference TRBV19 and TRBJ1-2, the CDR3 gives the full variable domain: DGGITQSPKYLFRKEGQNVTLSCEQNLNHDAMYWYRQDPGQGLRLIYYSQIVNDFQKGDIAEGYSVSREKKESFPLTVTSAQKNPTAFYLCASSPPGENYGYTFGSGTRLTVV.

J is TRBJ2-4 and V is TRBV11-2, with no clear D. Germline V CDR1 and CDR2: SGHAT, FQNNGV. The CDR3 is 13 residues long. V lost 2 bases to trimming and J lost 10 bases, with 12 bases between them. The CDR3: CASSLQHPPIQYF. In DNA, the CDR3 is TGTGCCAGCAGCTTACAACACCCGCCTATTCAGTACTTC.

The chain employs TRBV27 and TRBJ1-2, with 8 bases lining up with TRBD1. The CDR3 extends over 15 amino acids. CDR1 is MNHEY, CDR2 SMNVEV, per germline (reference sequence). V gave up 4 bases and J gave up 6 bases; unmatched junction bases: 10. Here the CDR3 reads CASSSYRGELNGYTF. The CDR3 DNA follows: TGTGCCAGCAGTTCCTACAGGGGGGAACTGAATGGCTACACCTTC.

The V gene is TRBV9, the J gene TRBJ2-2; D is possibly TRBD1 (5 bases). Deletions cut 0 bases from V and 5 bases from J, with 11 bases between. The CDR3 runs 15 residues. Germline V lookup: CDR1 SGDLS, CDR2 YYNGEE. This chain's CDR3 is CASSVEVGRTGELFF. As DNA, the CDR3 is TGTGCCAGCAGCGTAGAGGTGGGGCGGACCGGGGAGCTGTTTTTT. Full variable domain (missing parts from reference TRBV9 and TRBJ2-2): DSGVTQTPKHLITATGQRVTLRCSPRSGDLSVYWYQQSLDQGLQFLIQYYNGEERAKGNILERFSAQQFPDLHSELNLSSLELGDSALYFCASSVEVGRTGELFFGEGSRLTVL.

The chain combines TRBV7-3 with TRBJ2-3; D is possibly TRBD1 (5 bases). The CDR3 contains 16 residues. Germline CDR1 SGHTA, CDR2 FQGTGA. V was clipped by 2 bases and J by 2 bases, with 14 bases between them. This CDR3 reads CASSLEGARNTDTQYF. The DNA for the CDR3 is TGTGCCAGCAGCTTAGAAGGGGCACGAAACACAGATACGCAGTATTTT.

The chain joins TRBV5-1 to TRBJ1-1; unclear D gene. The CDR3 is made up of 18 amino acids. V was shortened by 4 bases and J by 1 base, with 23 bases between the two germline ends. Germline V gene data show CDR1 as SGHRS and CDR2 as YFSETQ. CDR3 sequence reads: CASSRSRTLPGENTEAFF. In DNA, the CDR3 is TGCGCCAGCAGCCGCTCCAGGACTCTCCCAGGCGAGAACACTGAAGCTTTCTTT. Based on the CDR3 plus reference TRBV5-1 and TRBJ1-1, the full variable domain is KAGVTQTPRYLIKTRGQQVTLSCSPISGHRSVSWYQQTPGQGLQFLFEYFSETQRNKGNFPGRFSGRQFSNSRSEMNVSTLELGDSALYLCASSRSRTLPGENTEAFFGQGTRLTVV.